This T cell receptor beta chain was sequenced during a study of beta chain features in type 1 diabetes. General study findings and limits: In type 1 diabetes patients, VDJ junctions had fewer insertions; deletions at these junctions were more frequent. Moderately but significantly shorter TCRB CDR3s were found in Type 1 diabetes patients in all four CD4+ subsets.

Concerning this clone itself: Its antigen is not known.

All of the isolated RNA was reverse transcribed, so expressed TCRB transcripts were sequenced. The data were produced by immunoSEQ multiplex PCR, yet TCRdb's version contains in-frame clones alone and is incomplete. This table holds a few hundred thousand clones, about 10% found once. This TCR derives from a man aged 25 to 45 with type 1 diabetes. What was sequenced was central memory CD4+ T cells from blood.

Written as DNA, the CDR3 is TGTGCCAGCAGCTTAGATCAGGGCCCCACAGATACGCAGTATTTT. This gives the protein CASSLDQGPTDTQYF. The chain joins TRBV7-2 to TRBJ2-3; perhaps TRBD1 as D (5 bases). The V gene lost 1 base and the J gene lost 2 bases, with 10 bases spanning the gap. This CDR3 has 15 amino acids. Germline assignment: CDR1 SGHTA and CDR2 FQGNSA. Full variable domain (rest looked up from reference TRBV7-2 and TRBJ2-3): GAGVSQSPSNKVTEKGKDVELRCDPISGHTALYWYRQSLGQGLEFLIYFQGNSAPDKSGLPSDRFSAERTGGSVSTLTIQRTQQEDSAVYLCASSLDQGPTDTQYFGPGTRLTVL.